The present TCR beta chain was sequenced within a study of shared clonotypes between healthy human individuals (dated by TCRdb to about 2020). Regarding the study in general: The cohort included a few men and two women between 18 and 49 years of age. Per donor, three plates each were used for CD4 naive and CD4 memory, two for CD8 naive, and one for CD8 memory. To estimate repertoire size and how much clonotype sharing occurs between individuals, the study deeply sequenced the blood TCR repertoires of five healthy adults. Libraries were prepared and TCR repertoires were sequenced by different laboratories using diverse techniques, in order to increase sequencing depth and limit assay-specific biases. Between about 0.85 and 9.5 billion PBMCs per donor were obtained by leukapheresis. Study-level results and caveats: Rarefaction of sorted-subset datasets indicated incomplete sequencing despite the large sequencing depth. Because the study included a small number of donors, the genetic and exposure-history diversity represented was limited. Clonotypes shared by all four sorted-subset donors showed higher generation probabilities than non-shared clonotypes. Across four donors, about 4.5% of naive CD4, more than 3% of naive CD8, about 2% of memory CD4, and 0.4% to 0.45% of memory CD8 clonotypes were shared. Pairwise subsampling indicated that sequencing depth was expected to affect the degree of clonotype sharing among donors. Sampling was limited to blood, and TCR repertoires in tissue likely differ from TCR repertoires in blood. Larger estimated clonotype richness was generally found for naive subsets than for memory subsets.

In its sample, this clone was seen once. Its antigen is currently not known. No base qualities exist here, and no much larger clone lies one base off it. The donors were healthy, HIV-negative adults who had no recently reported acute infections or vaccinations. All donors were Caucasian adults living in Nashville, Tennessee, USA. CD4+ T cells were enriched by magnetic negative selection, after which naive cells were positively selected on CD45RA and the negative fraction was taken as the memory subset. Blood was obtained by leukapheresis, after which PBMCs were separated by Ficoll-Histopaque density gradient centrifugation and cryopreserved in liquid nitrogen vapor phase. Analytical flow cytometry was used to check the purity and quantity of each magnetically sorted T cell population. Genomic DNA was isolated from each sorted fraction and quantified by UV absorbance on a Nanodrop 2000c. TCR CDR3 regions were amplified from genomic DNA by multiplex PCR using the deep immunoSEQ assay. For each cell subset, the extracted genomic DNA was distributed evenly across all wells of several immunoSEQ 96-well plates, and each plate served as one replicate. Each replicate PCR for sorted subsets received about 220 ng genomic DNA, equal to about 29,000 T cell genomes. Purified libraries were measured with a Qubit 3.0 fluorometer, size-checked on a Bioanalyzer 2100, and measured again with the KAPA Library Quantification kit. Each immunoSEQ 96-well plate was sequenced on its own single-read 150-cycle Illumina NextSeq 550 flow cell. The authors processed their data as follows. Because the immunoSEQ output held only junctional sequences and lacked quality scores, the filtering could not match the filtering applied to full-length reads. To assign V/J genes and CDR3, sequences were annotated using PyIR, a Python wrapper for IgBLAST v1.9, with IMGT germline references. Any read was removed if the V/J assignment was weak (E-value above 1e-6), the CDR3 was missing, or the read contained stop codons, out-of-frame junctions, or ambiguous translated residues. V3J clonotypes were defined as sequences sharing the same inferred V gene, J gene, and CDR3 amino acid sequence. Percentage overlap between repertoires was computed as shared unique clonotypes divided by the size of the smaller repertoire. Richness of each repertoire was evaluated using RTK rarefaction, the Chao1 estimator, and Recon v2.1 estimates of unobserved clonotypes. OLGA was used to compute generation probabilities for all TCRbeta clonotypes that the gDNA method yielded from several donors. TCRdb re-hosts the immuneACCESS table, in-frame sequences only. Its copies lack some clones; in the studies checked, an unresolved V gene accounts for under half of them, and the cause for the rest is not known. The V and J calls and the clone size are those of that table, but D and trimming were determined from the DNA. This sample gives a few million clones in total; approximately 90% of them show up just once. 0.14% of the sample rests with the top ten.

Counted from cysteine to phenylalanine, this CDR3 has 13 amino acids. This entry keeps only the CDR3 DNA: 39 bases, framed from base 1. CDR1 and CDR2, looked up from the germline V gene, are SNHLY and FYNNEI. Trimming removed 7 bases from V and 4 bases from J, leaving 13 bases between the germline ends. This chain joins TRBV2 to TRBJ1-2; perhaps TRBD1 is the D gene, with 6 bases matching. This receptor was identified in a man aged 18 to 30 in good health. The sequenced material came from naive CD4+ T cells sorted from blood. According to the study, the label for this sample's cell subset or site signals: CD45RA+ positively selected. In nucleotides, the sequence is TGTGCCAGCATGGCAGGGGAGTTCTATGGCTACACCTTC. It codes for CASMAGEFYGYTF.